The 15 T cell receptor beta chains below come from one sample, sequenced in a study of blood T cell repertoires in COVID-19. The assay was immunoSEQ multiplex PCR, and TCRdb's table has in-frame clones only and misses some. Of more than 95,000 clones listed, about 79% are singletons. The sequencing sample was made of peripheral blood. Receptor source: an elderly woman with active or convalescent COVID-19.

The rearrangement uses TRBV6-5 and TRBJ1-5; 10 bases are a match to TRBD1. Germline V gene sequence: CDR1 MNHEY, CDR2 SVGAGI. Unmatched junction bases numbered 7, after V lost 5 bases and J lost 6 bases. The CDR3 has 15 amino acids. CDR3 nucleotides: TGTGCCAGCAGTAGGGGACAGGGGCTGAGTCAGCCCCAGCATTTT. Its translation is CASSRGQGLSQPQHF.

This CDR3 is CASSLGRGRGQFVGNTIYF. CDR3 nucleotides: TGTGCCAGCAGCTTAGGTCGAGGGCGAGGTCAGTTCGTCGGAAACACCATATATTTT. This chain connects TRBV11-2 to TRBJ1-3, with D unclear. V lost 1 base to trimming and J lost 4 bases, with 23 bases between them. The CDR3 loop spans 19 amino acids. CDR1 SGHAT and CDR2 FQNNGV come from the germline V gene.

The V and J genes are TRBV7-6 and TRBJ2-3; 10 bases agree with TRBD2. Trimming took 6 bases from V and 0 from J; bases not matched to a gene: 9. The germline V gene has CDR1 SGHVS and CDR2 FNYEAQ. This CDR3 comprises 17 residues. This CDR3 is CASSQTSGVTSTDTQYF. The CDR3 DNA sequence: TGTGCCAGCAGTCAAACTAGCGGGGTTACTAGCACAGATACGCAGTATTTT.

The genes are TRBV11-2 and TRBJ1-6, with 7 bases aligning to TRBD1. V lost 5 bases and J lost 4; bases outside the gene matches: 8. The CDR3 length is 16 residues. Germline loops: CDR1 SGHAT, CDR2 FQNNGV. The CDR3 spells CASSPLIQGYNSPLHF. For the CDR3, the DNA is TGTGCCAGCAGCCCATTAATACAGGGGTATAATTCACCCCTCCACTTT.

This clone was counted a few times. The CDR3 loop reads CASSHEYGPYEQYF. Written as DNA, the CDR3 is TGTGCCAGCAGCCACGAGTATGGTCCTTACGAGCAGTACTTC. The chain links TRBV4-2 to TRBJ2-7; D not resolved. Trimming removed 3 bases from V and 4 bases from J, with 13 bases in between. Germline V gives CDR1 LGHNA, CDR2 YNFKEQ. The CDR3 contains 14 residues.

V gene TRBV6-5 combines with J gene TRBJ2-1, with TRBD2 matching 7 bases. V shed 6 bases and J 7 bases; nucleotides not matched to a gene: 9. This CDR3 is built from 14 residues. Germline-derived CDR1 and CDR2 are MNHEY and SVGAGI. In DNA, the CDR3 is TGTGCCAGCAGCCAGGAGACTAGCAGTAATGAGCAGTTCTTC. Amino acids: CASSQETSSNEQFF.

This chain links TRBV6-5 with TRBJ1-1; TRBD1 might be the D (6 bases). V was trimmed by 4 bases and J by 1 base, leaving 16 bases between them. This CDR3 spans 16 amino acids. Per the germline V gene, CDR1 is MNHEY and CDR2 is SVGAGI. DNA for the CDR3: TGTGCCAGCAGTTGGAGAACACTGGGACAGAACACTGAAGCTTTCTTT. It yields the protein CASSWRTLGQNTEAFF.

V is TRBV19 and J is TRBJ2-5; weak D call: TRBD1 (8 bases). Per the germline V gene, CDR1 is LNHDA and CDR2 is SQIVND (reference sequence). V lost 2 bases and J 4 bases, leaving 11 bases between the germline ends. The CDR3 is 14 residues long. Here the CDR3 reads CASSITGGGETQYF. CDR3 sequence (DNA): TGTGCCAGTAGTATAACAGGGGGGGGAGAGACCCAGTACTTC.

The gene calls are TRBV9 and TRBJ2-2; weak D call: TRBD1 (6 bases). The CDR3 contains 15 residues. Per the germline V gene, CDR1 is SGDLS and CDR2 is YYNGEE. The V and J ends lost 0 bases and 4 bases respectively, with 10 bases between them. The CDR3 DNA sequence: TGTGCCAGCAGCGTAGACAGGGCCGGCACCGGGGAGCTGTTTTTT. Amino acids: CASSVDRAGTGELFF.

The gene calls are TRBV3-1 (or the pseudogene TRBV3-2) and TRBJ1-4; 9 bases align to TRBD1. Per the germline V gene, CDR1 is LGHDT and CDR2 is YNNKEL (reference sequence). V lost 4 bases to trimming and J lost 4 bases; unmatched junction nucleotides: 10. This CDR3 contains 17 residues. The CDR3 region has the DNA TGTGCCAGCAGCCGGGACAGGGCGGTTGGGAATAATGAAAAACTGTTTTTT. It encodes CASSRDRAVGNNEKLFF.

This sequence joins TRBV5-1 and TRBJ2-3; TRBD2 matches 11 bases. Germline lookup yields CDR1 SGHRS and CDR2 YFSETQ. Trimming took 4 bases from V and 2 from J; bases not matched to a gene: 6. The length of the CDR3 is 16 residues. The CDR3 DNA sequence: TGCGCCAGCAGCCACGGGACTAGCGGAATCACAGATACGCAGTATTTT. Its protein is CASSHGTSGITDTQYF.

The CDR3 loop is CASSVGLSTDTQYF. The CDR3 DNA reads as TGTGCCAGCAGTGTGGGCCTAAGCACAGATACGCAGTATTTT. The chain combines TRBV2 with TRBJ2-3, with D unclear. Trimming shortened V by 4 bases and J by 0 bases, and 8 bases separated the two germline ends. CDR3 length equals 14 residues. CDR1 is SNHLY and CDR2 is FYNNEI in the germline V gene.

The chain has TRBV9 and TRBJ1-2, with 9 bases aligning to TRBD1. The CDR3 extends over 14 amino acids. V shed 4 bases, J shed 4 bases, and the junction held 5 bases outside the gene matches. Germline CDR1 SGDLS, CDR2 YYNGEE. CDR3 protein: CASSTDRGAYGYTF. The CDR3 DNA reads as TGTGCCAGCAGCACGGACAGGGGTGCCTATGGCTACACCTTC. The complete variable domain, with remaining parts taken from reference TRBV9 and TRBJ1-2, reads DSGVTQTPKHLITATGQRVTLRCSPRSGDLSVYWYQQSLDQGLQFLIQYYNGEERAKGNILERFSAQQFPDLHSELNLSSLELGDSALYFCASSTDRGAYGYTFGSGTRLTVV.

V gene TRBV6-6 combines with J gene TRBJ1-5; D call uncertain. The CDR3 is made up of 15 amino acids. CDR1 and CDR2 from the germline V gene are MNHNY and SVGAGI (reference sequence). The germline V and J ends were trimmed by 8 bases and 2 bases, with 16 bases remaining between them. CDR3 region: CASVTGDNGNQPQHF. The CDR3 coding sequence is TGTGCCAGCGTTACCGGGGATAATGGCAATCAGCCCCAGCATTTT.

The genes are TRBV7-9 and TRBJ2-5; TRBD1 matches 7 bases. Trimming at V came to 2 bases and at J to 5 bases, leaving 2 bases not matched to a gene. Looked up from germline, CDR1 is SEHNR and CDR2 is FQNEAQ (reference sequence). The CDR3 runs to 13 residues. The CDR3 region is CASSLRQGETQYF. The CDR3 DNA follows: TGTGCCAGCAGCTTAAGACAGGGTGAGACCCAGTACTTC. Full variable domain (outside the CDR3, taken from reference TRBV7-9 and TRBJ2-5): DTGVSQNPRHKITKRGQNVTFRCDPISEHNRLYWYRQTLGQGPEFLTYFQNEAQLEKSRLLSDRFSAERPKGSFSTLEIQRTEQGDSAMYLCASSLRQGETQYFGPGTRLLVL.